This T cell receptor (beta chain) originates from a study of T cells in Graves' hyperthyroidism and ophthalmopathy. About the study: Prior to any treatment, at the point of initial diagnosis, peripheral blood was collected.

TCR beta CDR3 region amplification was performed from RNA transcripts. Researchers ran a first-round RT-PCR on the TCR CDR3 using the HTBI primer set. In TCRdb, the multiplex PCR reads were re-called with MiXCR into one record per CDR3 protein. In the table there are 450,000 to 550,000 distinct CDR3 sequences, around 24% of which are singletons. Germline assignment: CDR1 MDHEN and CDR2 SYDVKM. J was trimmed by 7 bases and V by 5 bases; bases with no gene match: 7. The CDR3 length is 14 residues. This clonotype has at least ten counts. The clonotype comes from a woman aged 30 to 39 with Graves' ophthalmopathy. Source material: blood. The chain couples TRBV28 to TRBJ2-2, with 7 bases matching TRBD1. In DNA form, the CDR3 reads TGTGCCAGCAGTAGAGACAGGGTGGACGGGGAGCTGTTTTTT. This gives the protein CASSRDRVDGELFF.